These T cell receptor beta chains were read from a single sample in a study of graft-versus-host responses after intestinal transplantation. These receptors have no known antigen. Produced via immunoSEQ multiplex PCR; TCRdb's table is partial and in-frame only. The sample consists of about 100,000 clones, 87% of them appearing once. The source material was unstimulated CD4+ T cells sorted from spleen or lymph node cells, sampled before transplant. These receptors were obtained from a human donor who was the organ donor for an intestinal transplant. Each CDR3 is given with its conserved first and last residue. The D gene is left open where the match is weak.

. | TRBV5-4 | CASSFRGNSGNTIYF
. | TRBV10-3 | CAISEHPLDEKLFF
TRBD2 | TRBV27 | CASSLSSGGTTDTQYF
. | TRBV7-9 | CASSLGLSTEAFF
. | TRBV29-1 | CSVEGGTDTQYF
. | TRBV7-2 | CASSLGRPGELFF
. | TRBV14 | CASSQTRSSTQYF
. | TRBV4-1 | CASSYLQESFYNEQFF
TRBD1 | TRBV19 | CASSLTGLTEAFF
TRBD2 | TRBV10-1 | CASSEGLAGGTDTQYF
TRBD1 | TRBV5-6 | CASSRGQGMNQPQHF
. | TRBV29-1 | CSVNPGSIGEQFF
. | TRBV30 | CAWNSVPDTQYF
TRBD1 | TRBV27 | CASSGNRGKTGELFF
. | TRBV10-3 | CAISERPGNQPQHF
. | TRBV5-1 | CASSYQGSGANVLTF
TRBD2 | TRBV7-2 | CASSPQGSGGDIQYF
TRBD1 | TRBV27 | CASSPGQGVAKTEAFF
TRBD1 | TRBV7-9 | CASSLGQGFNQPQHF
. | TRBV6-1 | CASSEAGDNNEQFF
. | TRBV4-2 | CASSQDQVRGTHTQYF
TRBD1 | TRBV6-5 | CASRRTGADTQYF
TRBD2 | TRBV11-2 | CASSWTSGGARAGANVLTF
TRBD1 | TRBV29-1 | CSVAGGPNEKLFF
. | TRBV4-2 | CASSQEDEKLFF
TRBD2 | TRBV30 | CAWSGLAGASYEQYF
. | TRBV5-1 | CASSNGGSLNTEAFF
TRBD2 | TRBV19 | CASSSTGGGTGELFF
TRBD2 | TRBV4-1 | CASSRVAGTSFQETQYF
. | TRBV7-9 | CASSQTQNIQYF
TRBD1 | TRBV5-1 | CASSLYGQGSSGNTIYF
TRBD1 | TRBV18 | CASSPGQGMKTQYF
. | TRBV5-1 | CASSPWEGDYGYTF
. | TRBV10-3 | CAISESGGYTEAFF
TRBD2 | TRBV6-6 | CASSYTGTSGTDTQYF
. | TRBV7-2 | CASSSGLPYNEQFF
TRBD1 | TRBV18 | CASSSIPGQGTEGYTF
TRBD1 | TRBV5-1 | CASSSLSGQGNYGYTF
TRBD1 | TRBV5-1 | CASSSQPQGDTGELFF
. | TRBV6-6 | CASRNGGYTGELFF
. | TRBV28 | CASRTANSPLHF
TRBD2 | TRBV27 | CASSLSSPGGRTDTQYF
TRBD2 | TRBV5-1 | CASSGTPSGGGNEQFF
. | TRBV9 | CASSVVAGPRSPLHF
TRBD1 | TRBV6-1 | CASSVSYRDSPIGSPLHF
TRBD1 | TRBV5-6 | CASSSVGTGYPRGEQYF
. | TRBV6-1 | CASSEAPRMNTEAFF
. | TRBV5-6 | CASSFSPYQPQHF
. | TRBV5-5 | CASSLIWAVNQPQHF
. | TRBV5-4 | CASSFKRNEQFF
. | TRBV5-1 | CASSLDWEMNTEAFF
. | TRBV28 | CASSLIAAGQRPNGYTF
. | TRBV6-5 | CALRRKILAKNIQYF
. | TRBV7-9 | CASSRTEHQPQHF
. | TRBV19 | CASKGSPYGYTF
TRBD1 | TRBV6-1 | CASPAGGLWTEAFF
. | TRBV6-5 | CASRTPGGRPSGYTF
. | TRBV5-1 | CASSPGTLSNQPQHF
. | TRBV7-9 | CASSLAASRGYGYTF